The 15 T cell receptor beta chains listed next were all sequenced from one sample in a study of blood T cell repertoires in COVID-19. Method: immunoSEQ multiplex PCR; TCRdb's copy keeps in-frame clones and lacks some. The sample holds approximately 150,000 clones, roughly 88% seen once. The sample comprised peripheral blood. Receptor source: a man between 65 and 85 years old with acute or convalescent COVID-19.

This sequence joins TRBV7-2 and TRBJ2-3, with a weak D call TRBD2 (5 bases). Per germline, CDR1 SGHTA and CDR2 FQGNSA. V was shortened by 0 bases and J by 6 bases, with 16 bases between the two germline ends. The CDR3 covers 16 residues. CDR3 bases: TGTGCCAGCAGCTTAGCTGCGGGCTACCGGCCGGATACGCAGTATTTT. This sequence encodes CASSLAAGYRPDTQYF. The whole variable domain, remainder taken from reference TRBV7-2 and TRBJ2-3, is GAGVSQSPSNKVTEKGKDVELRCDPISGHTALYWYRQSLGQGLEFLIYFQGNSAPDKSGLPSDRFSAERTGGSVSTLTIQRTQQEDSAVYLCASSLAAGYRPDTQYFGPGTRLTVL.

The chain recombines TRBV7-6 with TRBJ2-2; perhaps TRBD1 as D (5 bases). V lost 5 bases and J 5 bases, leaving 12 bases between the germline ends. Germline V gene lookup returns CDR1 SGHVS and CDR2 FNYEAQ. This CDR3 has 14 amino acids. The CDR3, as DNA: TGTGCCAGCAGCCAGAATGGGGCTACCGGGGAGCTGTTTTTT. Its translation is CASSQNGATGELFF.

This clone has only one observation. The chain employs TRBV6-1 and TRBJ1-6, with D unresolved. The V end lost 4 bases, the J end lost 0 bases, and 13 bases lay between the germline ends. The CDR3 contains 17 residues. The V gene's germline CDR1 is MNHNS and CDR2 SASEGT. In nucleotides, the CDR3 is TGTGCCAGCAGTGCGTACGGCAGGAACTCCTATAATTCACCCCTCCACTTT. Protein sequence: CASSAYGRNSYNSPLHF.

This clone was observed a single time. J is TRBJ2-5 and V is TRBV18; maybe TRBD2 (5 bases). The CDR3 contains 14 residues. The ends were cut back, 2 bases at V and 1 base at J, with 8 bases in the middle. Germline V gives CDR1 KGHSH, CDR2 LQKENI. The CDR3 bases are TGTGCCAGCTCACCAAGCGGCGGCCAAGAGACCCAGTACTTC. Translating gives CASSPSGGQETQYF.

The chain recombines TRBV19 with TRBJ1-1; maybe TRBD1 (6 bases). Germline CDR1 LNHDA, CDR2 SQIVND (reference sequence). Trimming left V 4 bases short and J 6 bases short, with 12 bases between. The length of the CDR3 is 13 residues. This CDR3 reads CASSTTGRAEAFF. The CDR3 nucleotides are TGTGCCAGTAGTACTACAGGGCGGGCTGAAGCTTTCTTT.

The chain couples TRBV9 to TRBJ1-1; D call uncertain. This CDR3 has 16 amino acids. V lost 3 bases, J lost 0 bases, and 15 bases lay in between. From germline, CDR1 is SGDLS and CDR2 YYNGEE. Here the CDR3 DNA reads TGTGCCAGCAGCGCAGTGAACCTAGGCGTGAACACTGAAGCTTTCTTT. Its translation: CASSAVNLGVNTEAFF.

The chain employs TRBV5-1 and TRBJ2-5; TRBD2 might be the D (6 bases). V was trimmed by 1 base and J by 5 bases, leaving 6 bases between them. Germline V gene data show CDR1 as SGHRS and CDR2 as YFSETQ. The CDR3 loop spans 12 amino acids. The CDR3, as DNA: TGCGCCAGCAGCTTGAGCGGGGAGACCCAGTACTTC. This codes for CASSLSGETQYF.

This chain links TRBV14 with TRBJ2-7; D call uncertain. The ends were cut back, 4 bases at V and 4 bases at J, with 8 bases in the middle. CDR1 SGHDN and CDR2 FVKESK come from the germline V gene. The CDR3 length is 12 residues. Here the CDR3 DNA reads TGTGCCAGCAGCCCATCCGGGTACGAGCAGTACTTC. Translated: CASSPSGYEQYF. The full variable domain, its missing parts supplied by reference TRBV14 and TRBJ2-7, is EAGVTQFPSHSVIEKGQTVTLRCDPISGHDNLYWYRRVMGKEIKFLLHFVKESKQDESGMPNNRFLAERTGGTYSTLKVQPAELEDSGVYFCASSPSGYEQYFGPGTRLTVT.

The chain is built from TRBV13 and TRBJ1-1, with D possibly TRBD1 on 5 matching bases. The CDR3 has 14 residues. V was shortened by 2 bases and J by 2 bases, with 9 bases between the two germline ends. CDR1 and CDR2 (germline): PRHDT, FYEKMQ (reference sequence). The CDR3 DNA is TGTGCCAGCAGCTTATCCGGGGGAAACACTGAAGCTTTCTTT. Its translation: CASSLSGGNTEAFF.

The chain employs TRBV3-1 (or the pseudogene TRBV3-2) and TRBJ1-1; TRBD1 agrees at 7 bases. The CDR3 contains 15 residues. From germline, CDR1 is LGHDT and CDR2 YNNKEL (reference sequence). V trimming: 4 bases; J trimming: 6 bases; junction bases outside the gene matches: 11. CDR3 coding DNA: TGTGCCAGCAGCCTTCCTCCAGGGGGGATTGCTGAAGCTTTCTTT. The encoded protein is CASSLPPGGIAEAFF.

The chain uses TRBV9 and TRBJ2-5, with 11 bases aligning to TRBD1. V lost 3 bases and J lost 5; bases outside the gene matches: 6. Germline lookup yields CDR1 SGDLS and CDR2 YYNGEE. This CDR3 region has 15 residues. In DNA, the CDR3 is TGTGCCAGCAGCGCCGGGACAGGGGGATCGGAGACCCAGTACTTC. Amino acids: CASSAGTGGSETQYF. The full variable domain, in which reference TRBV9 and TRBJ2-5 provide the parts outside the CDR3, is DSGVTQTPKHLITATGQRVTLRCSPRSGDLSVYWYQQSLDQGLQFLIQYYNGEERAKGNILERFSAQQFPDLHSELNLSSLELGDSALYFCASSAGTGGSETQYFGPGTRLLVL.

The CDR3 nucleotides read TGTGCCACCAGTGTGGGGGCCGGCGAGACCCAGTACTTC. This translates into CATSVGAGETQYF. The J gene is TRBJ2-5, the V gene TRBV24-1, with a weak D call TRBD1 (6 bases). Germline loops: CDR1 KGHDR, CDR2 SFDVKD. V was trimmed by 5 bases and J by 5 bases, leaving 11 bases between them. This CDR3 has 13 amino acids.

This clone was seen only once. The chain combines TRBV4-1 with TRBJ1-4; TRBD1 agrees at 9 bases. This CDR3 is 18 amino acids long. Germline CDR1 and CDR2: MGHRA and YSYEKL. With 3 bases clipped from V and 0 bases from J, the junction kept 8 bases outside the gene matches. For the CDR3, the DNA is TGCGCCAGCAGCCATACGGGACAGGGAGGAACAACTAATGAAAAACTGTTTTTT. Its protein product is CASSHTGQGGTTNEKLFF.

The genes are TRBV11-2 and TRBJ2-7; 7 bases agree with TRBD1. The CDR3 has 14 amino acids. Losses at the gene ends were 1 base for V and 6 bases for J; bases not matched to a gene: 6. Per germline, CDR1 SGHAT and CDR2 FQNNGV. The CDR3 is CASSLARQGTEQYF. In DNA form, the CDR3 reads TGTGCCAGCAGCTTAGCCAGACAGGGTACCGAGCAGTACTTC. Combining the CDR3 with reference TRBV11-2 and TRBJ2-7 gives the whole variable domain EAGVAQSPRYKIIEKRQSVAFWCNPISGHATLYWYQQILGQGPKLLIQFQNNGVVDDSQLPKDRFSAERLKGVDSTLKIQPAKLEDSAVYLCASSLARQGTEQYFGPGTRLTVT.

As for this clone: The identical CDR3 is also encoded by other nucleotide sequences in the sample. This rearrangement joins TRBV7-9 to TRBJ2-1, with a weak D call TRBD1 (6 bases). CDR1 and CDR2 (germline): SEHNR, FQNEAQ (reference sequence). This CDR3 comprises 15 residues. V lost 2 bases and J lost 2, with 10 bases in between. The CDR3 here is CASSLSGEPYNEQFF. The CDR3 DNA sequence: TGTGCCAGCAGCTTATCAGGGGAACCCTACAATGAGCAGTTCTTC.